The 12 T cell receptor beta chains reported below all come from one sample, sequenced in a study of graft-versus-host responses after intestinal transplantation. Antigen specificity for these receptors is unknown. Measured with immunoSEQ multiplex PCR; TCRdb has only the in-frame clones, and not every one. The data contain 41,000 or so clones, around 95% of them seen just once; the ten biggest clones take up 0.45% to 0.65%. Specimen: unstimulated CD8+ T cells sorted from spleen or lymph node cells, collected before transplant. These receptors originate from a human donor who was the organ donor for an intestinal transplant.

In regard to this clone: Other DNA sequences of this sample code for an identical CDR3. The gene calls are TRBV6-1 and TRBJ1-1; 9 nucleotides line up with TRBD1. J was trimmed by 0 bases and V by 7 bases; bases with no gene match: 3. This CDR3 comprises 14 residues. Germline V gene data show CDR1 as MNHNS and CDR2 as SASEGT. CDR3 sequence (DNA): TGTGCCAGCACCGACAGGGGGATGAACACTGAAGCTTTCTTT. Its translation is CASTDRGMNTEAFF.

This chain links TRBV7-2 with TRBJ2-5, with 14 nucleotides matching TRBD2. CDR3 length: 17 amino acids. V shed 2 bases and J 1 base; nucleotides not matched to a gene: 3. The V gene's germline CDR1 is SGHTA and CDR2 FQGNSA. Here the CDR3 DNA reads TGTGCCAGCAGCTTACAAGGGACTAGCGGGGGCCAAGAGACCCAGTACTTC. Its protein is CASSLQGTSGGQETQYF.

This clone was seen only once. The junction and the germline gene differ at one end; a read error may be behind it. The same CDR3 can be traced to other DNA sequences in this sample. J is TRBJ2-7 and V is TRBV11-2; weak D call: TRBD2 (5 bases). The CDR3 is 11 residues long. Germline V CDR1 and CDR2: SGHAT, FQNNGV. CDR3 bases: TGTGCTAGCAGCTTTAGCGTCGAGCAGTACTTC. Residues: CASSFSVEQYF.

The chain recombines TRBV4-2 with TRBJ2-2; D might be TRBD1 or TRBD2, each matching 7 bases. This CDR3 has 17 amino acids. Germline lookup yields CDR1 LGHNA and CDR2 YNFKEQ. V lost 3 bases to trimming and J lost 0 bases, with 14 bases between them. In DNA, the CDR3 is TGTGCCAGCAGCCAGTCAGGGGGGGCTCCGAACACCGGGGAGCTGTTTTTT. Protein: CASSQSGGAPNTGELFF.

The V and J genes are TRBV4-1 and TRBJ1-1; D remains unclear. CDR1 and CDR2 (germline): MGHRA, YSYEKL. The CDR3 contains 13 residues. V was shortened by 4 bases and J by 7 bases, with 13 bases between the two germline ends. The chain's CDR3 is CASSPVSTGEAFF. CDR3 in DNA: TGCGCCAGCAGCCCTGTTTCCACGGGTGAAGCTTTCTTT.

This chain connects TRBV6-5 to TRBJ1-2; tentatively, D is TRBD1 (6 bases). The CDR3 totals 15 residues. Germline CDR1 is MNHEY and CDR2 is SVGAGI. The V end was cut by 0 bases, the J end by 6 bases, with 14 bases between. CDR3: CASSYSGDGTNGYTF. CDR3 sequence (DNA): TGTGCCAGCAGTTACTCTGGCGACGGGACAAATGGCTACACCTTC.

This clone appeared once. The rearrangement uses TRBV5-4 and TRBJ2-3, with TRBD1 matching 11 bases. CDR3 length: 14 amino acids. After removal of 9 bases from V and 4 bases from J, the junction contained 7 bases not matched to a gene. Germline V lookup: CDR1 SGHNT, CDR2 YYREEE (reference sequence). In DNA, the CDR3 is TGTGCCACCCCGCCGGGACAGGGGGCAGATACGCAGTATTTT. As protein: CATPPGQGADTQYF.

The chain uses TRBV9 and TRBJ2-3, with D perhaps TRBD2 (5 bases). Germline-derived CDR1 and CDR2 are SGDLS and YYNGEE. The V end lost 0 bases, the J end lost 2 bases, and 13 bases lay between the germline ends. CDR3 size: 16 residues. The CDR3 loop reads CASSVEARLPTDTQYF. In DNA, the CDR3 is TGTGCCAGCAGCGTAGAGGCGAGACTACCCACAGATACGCAGTATTTT.

The chain has TRBV4-2 and TRBJ1-1, with 9 bases identical to TRBD1. The CDR3 runs 17 residues. Trimming at V came to 4 bases and at J to 2 bases, leaving 11 bases not matched to a gene. CDR1 and CDR2 from the germline V gene are LGHNA and YNFKEQ. In DNA, the CDR3 is TGTGCCAGCAGCCTATGGACAGGGGCCGTTGCCAACACTGAAGCTTTCTTT. Amino acid sequence: CASSLWTGAVANTEAFF.

The chain employs TRBV6-1 and TRBJ1-6; D gene unclear. Trimming left V 2 bases short and J 8 bases short, with 13 bases between. Germline lookup yields CDR1 MNHNS and CDR2 SASEGT. This CDR3 has 15 residues. CDR3 sequence reads: CASSEIRARDSPLHF. CDR3 nucleotide sequence: TGTGCCAGCAGTGAAATCCGGGCCCGGGATTCACCCCTCCACTTT.

CDR3 protein: CASSFVQGHNEQFF. In DNA form, the CDR3 reads TGTGCCAGCAGTTTCGTGCAGGGCCACAATGAGCAGTTCTTC. The chain links TRBV6-1 to TRBJ2-1; D may be TRBD1 (5 bases). This CDR3 contains 14 residues. V gave up 5 bases and J gave up 5 bases, with 13 bases separating them. CDR1 is MNHNS, CDR2 SASEGT, per germline.

The chain couples TRBV7-8 to TRBJ2-2, with D hard to call. The CDR3 has 13 residues. CDR1 and CDR2 from the germline V gene are SGHVS and FQNEAQ. V was trimmed by 5 bases and J by 7 bases, leaving 11 bases between them. The CDR3 sequence is CASSHLRLGELFF. CDR3 nucleotides: TGTGCCAGCAGCCATCTACGGCTCGGGGAGCTGTTTTTT.